The 28 T cell receptor beta chains below come from one sample, sequenced in a study of blood T cell repertoires in COVID-19 (dated by TCRdb to the early 2020s). Library construction relied on the immunoSEQ multiplex PCR assay. TCRdb carries this immuneACCESS record with in-frame sequences only. Its versions omit some clonotypes, under half of them owing to an unresolved V gene in the studies checked, with the rest unexplained. This sample gives hundreds of thousands of clones in total; over 75% of them show up just once. The leading ten clones occupy approximately 8% of the sample. The sequencing sample was made of peripheral blood. Receptors originate from a woman older than 75 with acute or convalescent COVID-19.

J is TRBJ2-7 and V is TRBV4-2; D uncertain. The CDR3 runs to 12 residues. Looked up from germline, CDR1 is LGHNA and CDR2 is YNFKEQ. Deletions cut 0 bases from V and 6 bases from J, with 6 bases between. The CDR3 nucleotides read TGTGCCAGCAGCCAAGATGTCGGCGAGCAGTACTTC. Protein product: CASSQDVGEQYF.

In its sample, this clone was seen once. This rearrangement joins TRBV27 to TRBJ1-5; D unclear. From germline, CDR1 is MNHEY and CDR2 SMNVEV (reference sequence). With 6 bases removed from V and 4 bases from J, the gap between germline ends came to 13 bases. This CDR3 spans 14 amino acids. DNA for the CDR3: TGTGCCAGCAGACCTAGTGGAGATAATCAGCCCCAGCATTTT. Its translation is CASRPSGDNQPQHF.

The chain couples TRBV19 to TRBJ1-6; possible D gene TRBD1, 6 bases. Looked up from germline, CDR1 is LNHDA and CDR2 is SQIVND (reference sequence). Trimming shortened V by 6 bases and J by 0 bases, and 15 bases separated the two germline ends. This CDR3 contains 17 residues. CDR3 nucleotide sequence: TGTGCCAGTAGCGCGGACAGCCTTAGCTCCTATAATTCACCCCTCCACTTT. It specifies CASSADSLSSYNSPLHF.

The rearrangement uses TRBV7-2 and TRBJ2-1, with TRBD2 matching over 7 bases. With V trimmed by 5 bases and J by 4 bases, 8 bases remained unmatched. The CDR3 extends over 15 amino acids. CDR1 and CDR2 (germline): SGHTA, FQGNSA. The CDR3 sequence: CASSRRSGEYNEQFF. Here the CDR3 DNA reads TGTGCCAGCAGCCGCCGGAGCGGGGAGTACAATGAGCAGTTCTTC.

The chain is built from TRBV27 and TRBJ2-7; the match to TRBD2 covers 8 bases. CDR3 size: 16 residues. The germline V gene encodes CDR1 MNHEY and CDR2 SMNVEV (reference sequence). After removal of 6 bases from V and 5 bases from J, the junction contained 15 bases not matched to a gene. The CDR3 here is CASSREGEGPNDEQYF. CDR3 sequence (DNA): TGTGCCAGCAGCCGGGAGGGGGAGGGCCCGAACGACGAGCAGTACTTC.

V gene TRBV2 combines with J gene TRBJ2-3; 13 bases line up with TRBD2. This CDR3 has 15 amino acids. After removal of 9 bases from V and 11 bases from J, the junction contained 14 bases not matched to a gene. Germline values: CDR1 SNHLY, CDR2 FYNNEI. The CDR3 here is CASSRGTSGISGQYF. The CDR3 DNA reads TGTGCCAGTTCGAGGGGGACTAGCGGGATCTCGGGGCAGTATTTT.

This clone was seen just once. The V call is TRBV5-5, the J call TRBJ1-4; D is ambiguous. Looked up from germline, CDR1 is SGHKS and CDR2 is YYEKEE (reference sequence). The CDR3 is 13 residues long. V dropped 2 bases and J dropped 5 bases, with 7 bases sitting between them. The CDR3 is CASSLAMNEKLFF. In DNA, the CDR3 is TGTGCCAGCAGCTTAGCCATGAATGAAAAACTGTTTTTT.

The chain uses TRBV9 and TRBJ2-5; D might be TRBD2 (5 bases). V was cut by 3 bases and J by 2 bases, with 17 bases left in between. From germline, CDR1 is SGDLS and CDR2 YYNGEE. The CDR3 has 16 amino acids. The CDR3 DNA reads as TGTGCCAGCAGCGCCGGGCCAGGAGGTCTACAAGAGACCCAGTACTTC. Protein product: CASSAGPGGLQETQYF.

This clone came up a few times. The chain is built from TRBV5-1 and TRBJ2-7, with TRBD2 identical over 10 bases. The germline V gene encodes CDR1 SGHRS and CDR2 YFSETQ. V lost 1 base to trimming and J lost 2 bases; unmatched junction nucleotides: 3. The CDR3 runs 15 residues. CDR3 in amino acids: CASSLLAGAAYEQYF. DNA for the CDR3: TGCGCCAGCAGCTTGCTAGCGGGGGCCGCCTACGAGCAGTACTTC.

This clone occurred once. The J gene is TRBJ2-3, the V gene TRBV7-7, with D maybe TRBD1 (6 bases). Deletions cut 5 bases from V and 2 bases from J, with 14 bases between. There are 15 residues in the CDR3. The germline gives CDR1 SSHAT, CDR2 FNYEAQ (reference sequence). In nucleotides, the CDR3 is TGTGCCAGCAGCCAGGACAGCGCCACCACAGATACGCAGTATTTT. This sequence encodes CASSQDSATTDTQYF.

This chain connects TRBV27 to TRBJ1-3; 8 positions match TRBD1. This CDR3 spans 17 amino acids. Trimming at V came to 4 bases and at J to 3 bases, leaving 11 bases not matched to a gene. Germline values: CDR1 MNHEY, CDR2 SMNVEV (reference sequence). This CDR3 is CASSSYSDRGHGNTIYF. The CDR3 DNA reads TGTGCCAGCAGTTCCTATTCCGACAGGGGACATGGAAACACCATATATTTT.

This chain uses TRBV7-6 with TRBJ2-2; 9 bases agree with TRBD2. Germline loops: CDR1 SGHVS, CDR2 FNYEAQ. This CDR3 region has 15 residues. With 5 bases clipped from V and 1 base from J, the junction kept 2 bases outside the gene matches. CDR3: CASSPTSGNTGELFF. The CDR3 nucleotides are TGTGCCAGCAGCCCGACTAGCGGGAACACCGGGGAGCTGTTTTTT.

The V and J genes are TRBV5-4 and TRBJ2-7; 9 bases align to TRBD1. Germline V gene sequence: CDR1 SGHNT, CDR2 YYREEE (reference sequence). Unmatched junction bases numbered 7, after V lost 1 base and J lost 5 bases. The length of the CDR3 is 15 residues. The CDR3 DNA is TGTGCCAGCAGCTTGCCGGGACAGGGTCACCACGAGCAGTACTTC. It yields the protein CASSLPGQGHHEQYF.

The chain has TRBV27 and TRBJ1-4, with 8 positions matching TRBD1. Looked up from germline, CDR1 is MNHEY and CDR2 is SMNVEV (reference sequence). Trimming at V came to 5 bases and at J to 7 bases, leaving 6 bases not matched to a gene. The CDR3 has 14 amino acids. DNA for the CDR3: TGTGCCAGCAGTAGACAGGGGACCCTTGAAAAACTGTTTTTT. This translates into CASSRQGTLEKLFF.

This chain connects TRBV3-1 (or the pseudogene TRBV3-2) to TRBJ2-1; maybe TRBD2 (6 bases). There are 15 residues in the CDR3. Trimming left V 1 base short and J 7 bases short, with 14 bases between. In germline, CDR1 is LGHDT, CDR2 YNNKEL (reference sequence). The CDR3 region is CASSQAGLTGNEQFF. The CDR3 DNA reads TGTGCCAGCAGCCAAGCTGGACTAACTGGGAATGAGCAGTTCTTC.

The chain employs TRBV5-5 and TRBJ2-3; the D gene is possibly TRBD1 (5 bases). The CDR3 length is 17 residues. Deletions cut 0 bases from V and 0 bases from J, with 14 bases between. Germline V gives CDR1 SGHKS, CDR2 YYEKEE (reference sequence). The CDR3 protein is CASSLETGLLSTDTQYF. The CDR3 bases are TGTGCCAGCAGCTTGGAAACAGGATTACTAAGCACAGATACGCAGTATTTT.

This clone showed up just a few times. V usage is TRBV3-1 (or the pseudogene TRBV3-2) and J usage is TRBJ1-2, with 8 bases identical to TRBD1. Germline CDR1 LGHDT, CDR2 YNNKEL (reference sequence). Germline trimming cut 2 bases from V and 5 bases from J; bases unmatched to any gene: 7. CDR3 length equals 15 residues. The CDR3 bases are TGTGCCAGCAGCCAACCCGGGACAGGTCATTATGGCTACACCTTC. Amino acid sequence: CASSQPGTGHYGYTF.

The chain combines TRBV2 with TRBJ2-7; 7 bases align to TRBD1. Germline lookup yields CDR1 SNHLY and CDR2 FYNNEI. The CDR3 has 15 residues. The junction had 11 bases not matched to a gene; V was cut back by 7 bases and J by 2 bases. The CDR3 DNA sequence: TGTGCCAGCACCCCGTGGGCAGGGGGAACCTACGAGCAGTACTTC. This gives the protein CASTPWAGGTYEQYF. The full variable domain, completed using reference TRBV2 and TRBJ2-7, is EPEVTQTPSHQVTQMGQEVILRCVPISNHLYFYWYRQILGQKVEFLVSFYNNEISEKSEIFDDQFSVERPDGSNFTLKIRSTKLEDSAMYFCASTPWAGGTYEQYFGPGTRLTVT.

The chain employs TRBV24-1 and TRBJ2-3; 11 bases fit TRBD2. The CDR3 has 16 amino acids. CDR1 and CDR2 (germline): KGHDR, SFDVKD. V gave up 3 bases and J gave up 4 bases; unmatched junction bases: 5. CDR3 amino acids: CATSDAGLAAADTQYF. CDR3 in DNA: TGTGCCACCAGTGATGCGGGACTAGCGGCCGCAGATACGCAGTATTTT.

The chain couples TRBV27 to TRBJ2-7; maybe TRBD1 (6 bases). Germline values: CDR1 MNHEY, CDR2 SMNVEV (reference sequence). V shed 8 bases and J shed 4 bases, with 24 bases lying between them. This CDR3 has 16 residues. The CDR3 nucleotides read TGTGCCAGCGGGCGATTAATGGACAGTGTATGGTACGAGCAGTACTTC. It is translated as CASGRLMDSVWYEQYF.

CDR3 loop: CASSQGPSYEQYF. The CDR3 DNA reads TGCGCCAGCAGCCAAGGGCCTTCCTACGAGCAGTACTTC. The rearrangement uses TRBV4-1 and TRBJ2-7; no firm D call. The CDR3 totals 13 residues. The V end was cut by 1 base, the J end by 1 base, with 5 bases between. Germline V gives CDR1 MGHRA, CDR2 YSYEKL.

With respect to this clone: At the DNA level, this CDR3 is encoded by other sequences in the same sample as well. The CDR3 DNA reads TGTGCCAGCAGCCGGGACAGAGCCTACGAGCAGTACTTC. Its translation: CASSRDRAYEQYF. The chain recombines TRBV6-5 with TRBJ2-7, with TRBD1 matching 7 bases. There are 13 residues in the CDR3. V was clipped by 6 bases and J by 2 bases; unmatched bases: 4. The germline V gene has CDR1 MNHEY and CDR2 SVGAGI.

This clone showed up just a few times. The gene calls are TRBV6-5 and TRBJ1-2; a weak D match, TRBD1 (5 bases). This CDR3 has 14 residues. V lost 0 bases, J lost 4 bases, and 9 bases lay in between. Germline loops: CDR1 MNHEY, CDR2 SVGAGI. This CDR3 reads CASSYSRQSYGYTF. The CDR3 nucleotides are TGTGCCAGCAGTTACTCGAGACAGTCCTATGGCTACACCTTC.

V gene TRBV6-1 combines with J gene TRBJ2-2; 11 bases map to TRBD2. V was clipped by 3 bases and J by 4 bases; unmatched bases: 4. Germline V gives CDR1 MNHNS, CDR2 SASEGT. The CDR3 totals 16 residues. In DNA, the CDR3 is TGTGCCAGCAGTGAGGTTCTAGCGGGAGGCACCGGGGAGCTGTTTTTT. It translates to CASSEVLAGGTGELFF.

The chain carries TRBV7-2 and TRBJ2-1; the D gene is possibly TRBD1 (6 bases). There are 17 residues in the CDR3. Germline CDR1 SGHTA, CDR2 FQGNSA. Trimming stripped 2 bases from V and 1 base from J, with 15 bases between. This CDR3 is CASSLRQAWGSYNEQFF. CDR3 coding DNA: TGTGCCAGCAGCTTAAGACAGGCCTGGGGTTCCTACAATGAGCAGTTCTTC.

The V gene is TRBV15, the J gene TRBJ2-5, with 12 bases aligning to TRBD2. The germline V gene encodes CDR1 LNHNV and CDR2 YYDKDF (reference sequence). J gave up 5 bases and V 0 bases, and 4 bases lay outside the gene matches. The CDR3 is 16 amino acids. This CDR3 is CATSRDLAGGFETQYF. The CDR3 nucleotides read TGTGCCACCAGCAGAGACCTAGCGGGAGGGTTTGAGACCCAGTACTTC.

The rearrangement links TRBV19 to TRBJ2-5; 9 bases agree with TRBD1. The germline V gene encodes CDR1 LNHDA and CDR2 SQIVND (reference sequence). V trimming: 3 bases; J trimming: 4 bases; junction bases outside the gene matches: 9. The CDR3 is made up of 16 amino acids. CDR3 in DNA: TGTGCCAGTAGTATTACGGGGACAGGGAGGACAGAGACCCAGTACTTC. This translates into CASSITGTGRTETQYF.

The chain uses TRBV6-5 and TRBJ2-5, with 11 bases lining up with TRBD2. Germline V gene data show CDR1 as MNHEY and CDR2 as SVGAGI. The CDR3 covers 13 residues. V lost 6 bases and J lost 4; bases outside the gene matches: 1. Here the CDR3 DNA reads TGTGCCAGCAGAACTAGCGGGGGAGAGACCCAGTACTTC. It specifies CASRTSGGETQYF.